The 8 T cell receptor beta chains below come from one sample, sequenced in a study of blood T cell repertoires in COVID-19. Clones were read by immunoSEQ multiplex PCR, and TCRdb kept only the in-frame ones, dropping some. The profile shows approximately 390,000 clones, more than 75% of them singletons. Sequencing used PBMCs or T cells enriched from blood (not recorded which). These receptors were collected from a woman aged 50 to 60 who had recovered from COVID-19.

The chain carries TRBV6-5 and TRBJ2-7, with TRBD1 matching 10 bases. Trimming took 4 bases from V and 3 from J; bases not matched to a gene: 0. The length of the CDR3 is 13 residues. Germline V gene lookup returns CDR1 MNHEY and CDR2 SVGAGI. The DNA for the CDR3 is TGTGCCAGCAGTTGGACAGGGGGCTACGAGCAGTACTTC. It codes for CASSWTGGYEQYF.

The chain joins TRBV9 to TRBJ1-3; TRBD1 agrees at 8 bases. Germline values: CDR1 SGDLS, CDR2 YYNGEE. The CDR3 length is 14 residues. The J segment lost 0 bases and the V segment lost 7 bases, leaving 3 bases of the junction unmatched. For the CDR3, the DNA is TGTGCCAGCGGGACAGGAGCCTCTGGAAACACCATATATTTT. Translation: CASGTGASGNTIYF. Full variable domain (outside the CDR3, taken from reference TRBV9 and TRBJ1-3): DSGVTQTPKHLITATGQRVTLRCSPRSGDLSVYWYQQSLDQGLQFLIQYYNGEERAKGNILERFSAQQFPDLHSELNLSSLELGDSALYFCASGTGASGNTIYFGEGSWLTVV.

The chain has TRBV3-1 (or the pseudogene TRBV3-2) and TRBJ1-2; D possibly corresponds to TRBD1 (5 bases). CDR1 and CDR2 from the germline V gene are LGHDT and YNNKEL (reference sequence). Deletions cut 4 bases from V and 4 bases from J, with 16 bases between. This CDR3 is 15 amino acids long. The CDR3 reads CASSPRDGRGYGYTF. CDR3 coding DNA: TGTGCCAGCAGCCCGCGGGACGGTAGGGGCTATGGCTACACCTTC.

This clone came up once. The chain employs TRBV7-3 and TRBJ2-3; perhaps TRBD2 as D (6 bases). CDR3 length: 14 residues. In germline, CDR1 is SGHTA, CDR2 FQGTGA. Trimming left V 5 bases short and J 4 bases short, with 13 bases between. The CDR3 here is CASSTRLVADTQYF. DNA for the CDR3: TGTGCCAGCAGCACTAGACTAGTGGCAGATACGCAGTATTTT.

The V gene is TRBV5-4, the J gene TRBJ2-3, with D possibly TRBD2 on 6 matching bases. CDR3 length equals 14 residues. Germline V gene data show CDR1 as SGHNT and CDR2 as YYREEE (reference sequence). Deletions cut 4 bases from V and 4 bases from J, with 13 bases between. The CDR3 DNA reads TGTGCCAGCAGCCAAGGACTATACCCAGATACGCAGTATTTT. Amino acid sequence: CASSQGLYPDTQYF.

The chain couples TRBV6-5 to TRBJ2-1; possibly TRBD2 for D (6 bases). The CDR3 totals 11 residues. V dropped 6 bases and J dropped 6 bases, with 6 bases sitting between them. From germline, CDR1 is MNHEY and CDR2 SVGAGI. The DNA for the CDR3 is TGTGCCAGCAGGGGAGGCAATGAGCAGTTCTTC. Protein: CASRGGNEQFF.

The CDR3: CASSLGRESGGYTF. The CDR3 DNA reads TGCGCCAGCAGCTTGGGGCGGGAGTCAGGTGGCTACACCTTC. V is TRBV5-1 and J is TRBJ1-2; D gene uncertain. The CDR3 is 14 residues long. Per the germline V gene, CDR1 is SGHRS and CDR2 is YFSETQ. Trimming pared 0 bases from V and 7 bases from J, leaving 13 bases between.

DNA for the CDR3: TGTGCCAGCAGCTTCGTGGGGGCCACCCGCGAGCAGTACTTC. This encodes CASSFVGATREQYF. The chain is built from TRBV7-2 and TRBJ2-7, with D tentatively TRBD1 (6 bases). This CDR3 spans 14 amino acids. V lost 3 bases and J 6 bases, leaving 15 bases between the germline ends. The germline gives CDR1 SGHTA, CDR2 FQGNSA.